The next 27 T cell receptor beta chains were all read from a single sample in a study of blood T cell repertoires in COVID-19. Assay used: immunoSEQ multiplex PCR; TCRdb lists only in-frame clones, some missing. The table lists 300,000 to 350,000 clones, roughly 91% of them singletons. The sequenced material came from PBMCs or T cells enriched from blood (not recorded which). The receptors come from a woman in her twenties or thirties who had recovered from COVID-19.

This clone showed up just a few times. CDR3 nucleotide sequence: TGTGCCACCAGCAGAGCCAACAGCCCAAGGAGGGGCTACACCTTC. Its protein is CATSRANSPRRGYTF. The chain carries TRBV15 and TRBJ1-2, with D unresolved. CDR1 LNHNV and CDR2 YYDKDF come from the germline V gene (reference sequence). Deletions cut 1 base from V and 8 bases from J, with 17 bases between. CDR3 length equals 15 residues.

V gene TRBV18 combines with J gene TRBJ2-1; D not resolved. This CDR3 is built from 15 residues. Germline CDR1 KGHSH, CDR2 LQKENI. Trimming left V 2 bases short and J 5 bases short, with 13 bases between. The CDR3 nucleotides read TGTGCCAGCTCACCAATCACTGAGAGTAACAATGAGCAGTTCTTC. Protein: CASSPITESNNEQFF.

The CDR3: CASSHSGTGSSGNTIYF. CDR3 coding DNA: TGCGCCAGCAGCCACTCGGGGACAGGTTCCTCTGGAAACACCATATATTTT. V and J are TRBV4-1 and TRBJ1-3, with 8 nucleotides matching TRBD1. This CDR3 contains 17 residues. V gave up 3 bases and J gave up 0 bases; unmatched junction bases: 7. Germline values: CDR1 MGHRA, CDR2 YSYEKL.

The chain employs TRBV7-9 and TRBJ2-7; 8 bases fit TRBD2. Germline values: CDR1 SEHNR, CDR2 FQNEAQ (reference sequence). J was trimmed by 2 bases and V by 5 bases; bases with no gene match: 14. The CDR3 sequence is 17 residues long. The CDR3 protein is CASSLGAGGRPAYEQYF. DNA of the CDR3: TGTGCCAGCAGCCTAGGGGCTGGCGGGAGGCCGGCCTACGAGCAGTACTTC.

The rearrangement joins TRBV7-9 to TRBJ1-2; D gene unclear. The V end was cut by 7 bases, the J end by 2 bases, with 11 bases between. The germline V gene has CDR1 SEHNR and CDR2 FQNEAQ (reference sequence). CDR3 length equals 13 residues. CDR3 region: CASNREGNYGYTF. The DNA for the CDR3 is TGTGCCAGCAATCGGGAGGGCAACTATGGCTACACCTTC.

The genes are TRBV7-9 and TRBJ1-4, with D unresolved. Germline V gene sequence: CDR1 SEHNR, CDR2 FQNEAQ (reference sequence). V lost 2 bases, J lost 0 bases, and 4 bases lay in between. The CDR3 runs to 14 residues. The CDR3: CASSLSATNEKLFF. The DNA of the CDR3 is TGTGCCAGCAGCTTATCAGCAACTAATGAAAAACTGTTTTTT.

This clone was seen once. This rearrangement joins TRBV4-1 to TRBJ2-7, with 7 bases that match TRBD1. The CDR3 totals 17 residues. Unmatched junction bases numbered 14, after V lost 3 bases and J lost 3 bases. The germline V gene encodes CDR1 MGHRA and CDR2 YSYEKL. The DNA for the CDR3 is TGCGCCAGCAGCCAGGGGGCTGAAGGACAGGTATACTACGAGCAGTACTTC. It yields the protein CASSQGAEGQVYYEQYF.

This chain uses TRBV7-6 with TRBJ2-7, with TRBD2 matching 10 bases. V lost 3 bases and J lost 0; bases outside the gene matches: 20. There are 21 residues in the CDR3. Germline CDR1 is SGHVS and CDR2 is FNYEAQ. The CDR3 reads CASSLARGVPSGRPNSYEQYF. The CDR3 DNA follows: TGTGCCAGCAGCTTGGCACGAGGGGTACCTAGCGGGAGACCCAACTCCTACGAGCAGTACTTC.

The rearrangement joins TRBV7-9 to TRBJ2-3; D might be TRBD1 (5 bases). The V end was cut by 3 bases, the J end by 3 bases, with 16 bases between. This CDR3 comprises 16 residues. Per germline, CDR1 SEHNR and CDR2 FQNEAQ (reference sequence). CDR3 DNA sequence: TGTGCCAGCAGCTTTCTCAGGGATCTGACGACAGATACGCAGTATTTT. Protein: CASSFLRDLTTDTQYF.

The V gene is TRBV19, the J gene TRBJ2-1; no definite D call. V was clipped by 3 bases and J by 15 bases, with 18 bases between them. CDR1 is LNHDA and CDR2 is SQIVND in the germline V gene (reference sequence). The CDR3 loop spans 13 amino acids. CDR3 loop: CASSISSQYWPFF. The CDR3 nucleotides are TGTGCCAGTAGTATCTCATCACAATATTGGCCGTTCTTC.

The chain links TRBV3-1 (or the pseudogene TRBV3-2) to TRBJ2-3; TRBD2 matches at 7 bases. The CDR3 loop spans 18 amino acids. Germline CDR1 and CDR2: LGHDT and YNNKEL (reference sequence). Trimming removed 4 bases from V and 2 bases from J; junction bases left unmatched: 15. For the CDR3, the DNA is TGTGCCAGCAGCCCAAGGGAGGGGCTAGCAGAACCCACAGATACGCAGTATTTT. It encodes CASSPREGLAEPTDTQYF.

The CDR3 sequence: CASSLAGTGITEAFF. For the CDR3, the DNA is TGTGCCAGCAGCTTGGCCGGGACAGGCATCACTGAAGCTTTCTTT. This chain joins TRBV11-2 and TRBJ1-1; 8 bases map to TRBD1. This CDR3 contains 15 residues. Germline assignment: CDR1 SGHAT and CDR2 FQNNGV. V lost 3 bases and J lost 4; bases outside the gene matches: 7.

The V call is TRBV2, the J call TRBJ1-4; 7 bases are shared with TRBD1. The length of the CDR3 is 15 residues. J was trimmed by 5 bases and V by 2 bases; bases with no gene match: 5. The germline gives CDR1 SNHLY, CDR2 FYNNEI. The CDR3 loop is CASSEQRTGNEKLFF. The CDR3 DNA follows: TGTGCCAGCAGTGAACAGCGGACAGGAAATGAAAAACTGTTTTTT.

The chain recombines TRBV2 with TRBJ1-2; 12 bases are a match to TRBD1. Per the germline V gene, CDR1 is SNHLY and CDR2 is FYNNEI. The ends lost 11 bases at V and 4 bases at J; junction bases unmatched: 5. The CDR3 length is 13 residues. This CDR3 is CAGGTGGFYGYTF. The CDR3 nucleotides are TGTGCCGGGGGGACAGGGGGCTTCTATGGCTACACCTTC.

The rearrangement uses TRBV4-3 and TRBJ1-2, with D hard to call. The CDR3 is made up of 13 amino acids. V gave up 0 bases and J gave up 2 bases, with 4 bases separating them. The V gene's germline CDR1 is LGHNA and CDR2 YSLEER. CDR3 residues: CASSQDQNYGYTF. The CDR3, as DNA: TGCGCCAGCAGCCAAGACCAAAACTATGGCTACACCTTC.

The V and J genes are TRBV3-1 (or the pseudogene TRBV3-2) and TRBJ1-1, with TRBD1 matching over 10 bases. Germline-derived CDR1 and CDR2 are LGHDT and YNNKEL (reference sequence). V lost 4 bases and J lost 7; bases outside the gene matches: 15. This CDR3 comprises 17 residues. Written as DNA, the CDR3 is TGTGCCAGCAGCCGAACGACAGGGGGCCTCGTGTATGGTGAAGCTTTCTTT. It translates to CASSRTTGGLVYGEAFF.

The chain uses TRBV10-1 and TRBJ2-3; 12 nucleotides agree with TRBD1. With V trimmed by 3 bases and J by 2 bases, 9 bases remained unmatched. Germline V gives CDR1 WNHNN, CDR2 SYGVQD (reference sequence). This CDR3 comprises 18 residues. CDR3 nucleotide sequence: TGCGCCAGCAGTGACCCCACCGGGACAGGGGGCCCCACAGATACGCAGTATTTT. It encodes CASSDPTGTGGPTDTQYF.

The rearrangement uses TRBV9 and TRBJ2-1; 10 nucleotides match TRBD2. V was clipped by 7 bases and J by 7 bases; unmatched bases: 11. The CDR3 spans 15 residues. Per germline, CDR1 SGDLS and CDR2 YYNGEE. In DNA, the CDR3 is TGTGCCAGCTCTTGGTCTAGCGGGAGTATGAATGAGCAGTTCTTC. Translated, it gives CASSWSSGSMNEQFF.

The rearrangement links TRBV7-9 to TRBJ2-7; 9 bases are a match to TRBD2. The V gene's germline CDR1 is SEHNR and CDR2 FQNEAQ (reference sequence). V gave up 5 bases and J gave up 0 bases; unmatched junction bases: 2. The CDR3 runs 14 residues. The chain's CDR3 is CASSVSGSSYEQYF. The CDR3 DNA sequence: TGTGCCAGCAGCGTTAGCGGGAGCTCCTACGAGCAGTACTTC.

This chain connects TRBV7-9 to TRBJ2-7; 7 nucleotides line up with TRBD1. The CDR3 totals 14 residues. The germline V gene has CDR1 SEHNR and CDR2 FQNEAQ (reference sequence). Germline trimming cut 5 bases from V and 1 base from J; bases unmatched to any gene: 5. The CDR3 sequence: CASSQDRTSYEQYF. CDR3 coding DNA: TGTGCCAGCAGCCAGGACAGGACGTCCTACGAGCAGTACTTC.

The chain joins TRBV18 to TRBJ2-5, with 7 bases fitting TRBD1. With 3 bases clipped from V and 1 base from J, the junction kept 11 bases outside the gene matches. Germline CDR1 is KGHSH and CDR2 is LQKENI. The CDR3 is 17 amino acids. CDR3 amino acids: CASSPERDSLIQETQYF. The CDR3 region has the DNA TGTGCCAGCTCACCGGAACGGGACAGCCTCATCCAAGAGACCCAGTACTTC.

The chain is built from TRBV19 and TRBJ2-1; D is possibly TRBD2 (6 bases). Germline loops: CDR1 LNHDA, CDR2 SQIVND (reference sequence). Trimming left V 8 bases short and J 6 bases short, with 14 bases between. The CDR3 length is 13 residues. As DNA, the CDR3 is TGTGCCAGTGCGACCGGGGGAAGCAATGAGCAGTTCTTC. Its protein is CASATGGSNEQFF.

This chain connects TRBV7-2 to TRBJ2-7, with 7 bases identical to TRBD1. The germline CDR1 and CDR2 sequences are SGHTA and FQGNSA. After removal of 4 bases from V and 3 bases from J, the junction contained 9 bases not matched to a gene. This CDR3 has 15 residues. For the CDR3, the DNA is TGTGCCAGCAGCTACCAGGGACAGTTTTTCTACGAGCAGTACTTC. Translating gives CASSYQGQFFYEQYF. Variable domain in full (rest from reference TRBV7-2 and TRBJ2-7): GAGVSQSPSNKVTEKGKDVELRCDPISGHTALYWYRQSLGQGLEFLIYFQGNSAPDKSGLPSDRFSAERTGGSVSTLTIQRTQQEDSAVYLCASSYQGQFFYEQYFGPGTRLTVT.

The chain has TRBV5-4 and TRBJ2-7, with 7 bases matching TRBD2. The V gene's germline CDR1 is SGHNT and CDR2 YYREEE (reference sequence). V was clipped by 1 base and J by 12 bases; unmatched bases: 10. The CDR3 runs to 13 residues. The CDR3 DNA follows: TGTGCCAGCAGCTTGACAGAGAGCGGGAAACCGTACTTC. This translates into CASSLTESGKPYF.

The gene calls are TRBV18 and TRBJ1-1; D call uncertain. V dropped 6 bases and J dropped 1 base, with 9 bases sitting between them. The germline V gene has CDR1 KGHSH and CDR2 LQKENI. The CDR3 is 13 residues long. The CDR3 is CASSRVGNTEAFF. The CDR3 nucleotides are TGTGCCAGCTCCCGGGTGGGGAACACTGAAGCTTTCTTT.

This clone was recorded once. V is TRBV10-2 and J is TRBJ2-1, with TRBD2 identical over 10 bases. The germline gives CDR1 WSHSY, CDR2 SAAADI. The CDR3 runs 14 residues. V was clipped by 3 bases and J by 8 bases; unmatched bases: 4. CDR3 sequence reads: CASSDHLAGDEQFF. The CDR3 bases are TGCGCCAGCAGTGACCACCTAGCGGGAGATGAGCAGTTCTTC.

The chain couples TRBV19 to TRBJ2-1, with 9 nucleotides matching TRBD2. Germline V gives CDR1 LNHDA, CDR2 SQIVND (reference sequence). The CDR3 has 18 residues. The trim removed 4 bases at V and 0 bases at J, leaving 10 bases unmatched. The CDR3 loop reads CASSTLTSGGSSYNEQFF. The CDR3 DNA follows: TGTGCCAGTAGTACCTTGACTAGCGGAGGTAGCTCCTACAATGAGCAGTTCTTC.